This T cell receptor (beta chain) was sequenced during a study of regulatory T cells in long-lasting Graves disease. For TCR beta, libraries came from iRepertoire HTBI primers and Arm-PCR of CDR3 regions. TCRdb used MiXCR to reprocess the multiplex PCR reads, holding one entry per CDR3 protein. This table has 520,000 or so distinct CDR3 sequences, more than 10% appearing once. This clonotype was detected only a few times. This CDR3 region has 18 residues. Germline V gene sequence: CDR1 GTSNPN, CDR2 SVGIG (reference sequence). The trim removed 2 bases at V and 3 bases at J, leaving 15 bases unmatched. This sample's time point: newly diagnosed GD, antithyroid drugs for less than 3 months. Extracted RNA from PBMCs served as the source of the TCR library. The same sample was also studied in work on T cells in Graves' hyperthyroidism and ophthalmopathy.

The sequence was collected from a woman aged 25 to 45 with Graves disease. Sequencing was performed on peripheral blood mononuclear cells (PBMCs), taken at new diagnosis, from a patient treated with antithyroid drugs. V gene TRBV30 combines with J gene TRBJ1-4, with TRBD1 identical over 7 bases. The CDR3 DNA reads as TGTGCCTGGAGTCAGGGACAGCCCTTCGGCGGAGCTAATGAAAAACTGTTTTTT. Its protein product is CAWSQGQPFGGANEKLFF.